The rows below give T cell receptor beta chains drawn from one sample of a study of CD8 T cells in ankylosing spondylitis. TCRdb passed the 5' RACE reads through MiXCR, listing each CDR3 protein once. The sample holds 750,000 to 850,000 distinct CDR3 sequences; 10% to 15% are singletons and the top ten take approximately 0.46%. The material sequenced was blood, either unsorted or a sorted T cell fraction (not recorded which). The receptor source for this set is a male donor with ankylosing spondylitis. Both conserved end residues are part of each CDR3. A D gene is named only where the DNA matches it firmly. Size values are once, few and many counts, or a class for expanded clones, and some rows have none.

size	V	D	J	CDR3	DNA
few	TRBV5-1	TRBD2	TRBJ2-5	CASSLATSGWQETQYF	TGCGCCAGCAGCTTGGCTACTAGCGGGTGGCAAGAGACCCAGTACTTC
few	TRBV7-9	.	TRBJ1-2	CASSPWGVGGYTF	TGTGCCAGCAGCCCCTGGGGGGTCGGTGGCTACACCTTC
.	TRBV5-6	.	TRBJ1-5	CASSTMGALGPQHF	TGTGCCAGCAGCACGATGGGGGCCTTGGGGCCCCAGCATTTT
few	TRBV4-3	.	TRBJ2-7	CASSQVGLQGSYEQYF	TGCGCCAGCAGCCAAGTAGGTCTTCAGGGTTCCTACGAGCAGTACTTC
many	TRBV28	.	TRBJ2-5	CASSLVGTQYF	TGTGCCAGCAGCTTAGTGGGGACCCAGTACTTC
few	TRBV12-3/TRBV12-4	.	TRBJ1-2	CASSGALRYGYTF	TGTGCCAGCAGTGGGGCCCTTAGATATGGCTACACCTTC
.	TRBV5-1	.	TRBJ2-2	CASSFSGETGELFF	TGCGCCAGCAGCTTTTCCGGGGAGACCGGGGAGCTGTTTTTT
few	TRBV20-1	.	TRBJ2-1	CSARDSQVNSNEQFF	TGCAGTGCTAGAGATAGCCAGGTCAACTCCAATGAGCAGTTCTTC
many	TRBV29-1	.	TRBJ2-7	CSAMDYRVPYEQYF	TGCAGCGCCATGGACTATCGAGTCCCCTACGAGCAGTACTTC
many	TRBV7-8	.	TRBJ2-5	CASSRSGLQETQYF	TGTGCCAGCAGCCGATCCGGACTTCAAGAGACCCAGTACTTC
many	TRBV5-1	.	TRBJ2-7	CASSPAPQSSYEQYF	TGCGCCAGCAGCCCCGCACCGCAAAGCTCCTACGAGCAGTACTTC
.	TRBV20-1	.	TRBJ2-7	CSAPNRATHEQYF	TGCAGTGCCCCCAACAGGGCGACCCACGAGCAGTACTTC
.	TRBV20-1	.	TRBJ1-1	CSAIQGETATEAFF	TGCAGTGCTATACAGGGCGAGACGGCGACTGAAGCTTTCTTT
few	TRBV7-9	TRBD1	TRBJ1-4	CASSVGQGAREKLFF	TGTGCCAGCAGCGTAGGACAGGGGGCGCGTGAAAAACTGTTTTTT
.	TRBV3-1	TRBD1	TRBJ1-4	CASSQWSDQGELFF	TGTGCCAGCAGCCAATGGTCTGATCAGGGGGAACTGTTTTTT
few	TRBV28	.	TRBJ1-2	CASMRINYGYTF	TGTGCCAGCATGAGGATTAACTATGGCTACACCTTC
.	TRBV20-1	.	TRBJ2-3	CSALDRGGTDTQYF	TGCAGTGCTTTGGACCGCGGTGGGACAGATACGCAGTATTTT
many	TRBV9	.	TRBJ2-5	CASSVWGDQETQYF	TGTGCCAGCAGCGTATGGGGGGATCAAGAGACCCAGTACTTC
few	TRBV4-3	.	TRBJ2-3	CASSQEPGPLDTQYF	TGCGCCAGCAGCCAAGAACCGGGCCCCCTAGATACGCAGTATTTT
.	TRBV20-1	TRBD1	TRBJ1-5	CSARVGGGGYQPQHF	TGCAGTGCTAGAGTGGGAGGGGGCGGCTATCAGCCCCAGCATTTT
few	TRBV19	.	TRBJ2-4	CASMEGRAKNIQYF	TGTGCCAGTATGGAGGGACGAGCCAAAAACATTCAGTACTTC
many	TRBV29-1	.	TRBJ2-7	CSVGSALGQYF	TGCAGCGTTGGTAGTGCCTTGGGGCAGTACTTC
many	TRBV6-2/TRBV6-3	TRBD2	TRBJ2-1	CASSRLAGHNEQFF	TGTGCCAGCAGCCGACTAGCGGGGCACAATGAGCAGTTCTTC
.	TRBV7-2	TRBD1	TRBJ1-5	CASSPRTGSGQPQHF	TGTGCCAGCAGCCCACGGACAGGGAGCGGTCAGCCCCAGCATTTT
few	TRBV12-3/TRBV12-4	.	TRBJ1-5	CASRGVATNQPQHF	TGTGCCAGCAGAGGTGTAGCCACGAATCAGCCCCAGCATTTT
.	TRBV5-1	.	TRBJ2-4	CASSLEPANIQYF	TGCGCCAGCAGCTTAGAGCCAGCCAACATTCAGTACTTC
few	TRBV5-1	.	TRBJ2-2	CASTNREISTGELFF	TGCGCCAGCACTAACAGGGAGATTTCCACCGGGGAGCTGTTTTTT
few	TRBV7-2	TRBD1	TRBJ1-1	CASRLDRALPEAFF	TGTGCCAGCAGATTGGACAGGGCGCTCCCTGAAGCTTTCTTT
many	TRBV11-2	.	TRBJ2-3	CASSLDAYTGDTQYF	TGTGCCAGCAGCTTAGACGCGTACACCGGAGATACGCAGTATTTT